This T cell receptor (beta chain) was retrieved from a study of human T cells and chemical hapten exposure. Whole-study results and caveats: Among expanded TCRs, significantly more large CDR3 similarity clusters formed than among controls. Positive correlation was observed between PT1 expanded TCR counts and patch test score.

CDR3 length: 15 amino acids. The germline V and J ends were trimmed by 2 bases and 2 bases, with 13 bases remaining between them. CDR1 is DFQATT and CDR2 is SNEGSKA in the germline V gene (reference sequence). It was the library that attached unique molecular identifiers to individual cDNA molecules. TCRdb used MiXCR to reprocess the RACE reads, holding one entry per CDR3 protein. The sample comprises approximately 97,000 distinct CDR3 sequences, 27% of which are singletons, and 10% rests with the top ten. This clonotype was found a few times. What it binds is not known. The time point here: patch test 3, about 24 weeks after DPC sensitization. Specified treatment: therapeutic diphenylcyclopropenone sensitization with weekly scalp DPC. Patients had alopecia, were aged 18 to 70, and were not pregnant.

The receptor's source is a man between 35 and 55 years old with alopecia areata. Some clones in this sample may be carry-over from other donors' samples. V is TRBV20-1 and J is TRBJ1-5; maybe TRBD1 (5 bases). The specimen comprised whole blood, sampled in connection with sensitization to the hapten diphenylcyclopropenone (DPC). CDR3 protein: CSARIGGWGNQPQHF. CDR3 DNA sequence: TGCAGTGCTAGAATTGGGGGTTGGGGCAATCAGCCCCAGCATTTT.